The 8 T cell receptor beta chains in this list originate from one sample, sequenced in a study of cytomegalovirus exposure and HLA in healthy donors. Use of 60 Vbeta and 13 Jbeta primers characterized the PCR. Clones were sequenced by immunoSEQ multiplex PCR, and TCRdb holds only the in-frame ones, with some missing. The sample holds some 150,000 clones, about three quarters seen once. Sequenced input: PBMCs. The receptors shown here come from a man aged 50 or older in good health and CMV-seropositive.

With regard to this clone: The sample carries other DNA sequences with the same CDR3. V is TRBV5-1 and J is TRBJ1-2; 8 nucleotides agree with TRBD1. CDR3 size: 13 residues. V shed 4 bases and J 5 bases; nucleotides not matched to a gene: 4. Germline-derived CDR1 and CDR2 are SGHRS and YFSETQ. As DNA, the CDR3 is TGCGCCAGCAGCCCTGACAGGGGTTATGGCTACACCTTC. Protein: CASSPDRGYGYTF.

Worth noting for this clone: Relative to the germline gene, one junction end is altered; a read error may explain this. V is TRBV7-9 and J is TRBJ1-5; no clear D gene. From germline, CDR1 is SEHNR and CDR2 FQNEAQ (reference sequence). This CDR3 region has 17 residues. In nucleotides, the CDR3 is TGTTCCAGCAGCTTGACCCCCGGAGGCGTCGGCGATCAGCCCCAGCATTTT. It translates to CSSSLTPGGVGDQPQHF.

This clone has just a few counts. The identical CDR3 is also encoded by other nucleotide sequences in the sample. The chain combines TRBV6-1 with TRBJ1-5; D unresolved. Per germline, CDR1 MNHNS and CDR2 SASEGT. This CDR3 is built from 13 residues. V was shortened by 5 bases and J by 2 bases, with 7 bases between the two germline ends. CDR3 amino acids: CASSTQGNQPQHF. The CDR3 DNA follows: TGTGCCAGCAGTACTCAAGGCAATCAGCCCCAGCATTTT.

V gene TRBV7-6 combines with J gene TRBJ2-3, with a weak D call TRBD2 (6 bases). The V end was cut by 0 bases, the J end by 0 bases, with 7 bases between. CDR1 and CDR2 (germline): SGHVS, FNYEAQ. The CDR3 runs 15 residues. In DNA, the CDR3 is TGTGCCAGCAGCTTAGCTGGGGGGAGCACAGATACGCAGTATTTT. It yields the protein CASSLAGGSTDTQYF.

The V and J genes are TRBV6-1 and TRBJ2-3; 9 bases are shared with TRBD1. CDR3 length: 12 residues. J gave up 14 bases and V 5 bases, and 8 bases lay outside the gene matches. Germline values: CDR1 MNHNS, CDR2 SASEGT. This CDR3 reads CASSQSGTGRYF. In nucleotides, the CDR3 is TGTGCCAGCAGTCAATCCGGGACAGGGAGGTATTTT.

V gene TRBV18 combines with J gene TRBJ2-7, with 10 bases that match TRBD2. Trimming at V came to 5 bases and at J to 2 bases, leaving 3 bases not matched to a gene. The CDR3 runs to 14 residues. In germline, CDR1 is KGHSH, CDR2 LQKENI. The chain's CDR3 is CASSASGRAYEQYF. The CDR3 region has the DNA TGTGCCAGCTCAGCTAGCGGGAGAGCCTACGAGCAGTACTTC. The full variable domain, with the rest looked up from reference TRBV18 and TRBJ2-7, is NAGVMQNPRHLVRRRGQEARLRCSPMKGHSHVYWYRQLPEEGLKFMVYLQKENIIDESGMPKERFSAEFPKEGPSILRIQQVVRGDSAAYFCASSASGRAYEQYFGPGTRLTVT.

As DNA, the CDR3 is TGTGCCAGCAGCTCCCCAGCGACCCCTAACTATGGCTACACCTTC. Its protein is CASSSPATPNYGYTF. The chain carries TRBV6-5 and TRBJ1-2; unclear D gene. Deletions cut 6 bases from V and 0 bases from J, with 14 bases between. The CDR3 has 15 residues. Germline CDR1 is MNHEY and CDR2 is SVGAGI.

V is TRBV28 and J is TRBJ1-2; D is possibly TRBD1 (5 bases). The ends were cut back, 8 bases at V and 6 bases at J, with 13 bases in the middle. Germline CDR1 is MDHEN and CDR2 is SYDVKM. The CDR3 has 12 amino acids. This CDR3 reads CASSAGNDGYTF. The CDR3 nucleotides read TGTGCCAGCTCAGCAGGGAACGATGGCTACACCTTC.